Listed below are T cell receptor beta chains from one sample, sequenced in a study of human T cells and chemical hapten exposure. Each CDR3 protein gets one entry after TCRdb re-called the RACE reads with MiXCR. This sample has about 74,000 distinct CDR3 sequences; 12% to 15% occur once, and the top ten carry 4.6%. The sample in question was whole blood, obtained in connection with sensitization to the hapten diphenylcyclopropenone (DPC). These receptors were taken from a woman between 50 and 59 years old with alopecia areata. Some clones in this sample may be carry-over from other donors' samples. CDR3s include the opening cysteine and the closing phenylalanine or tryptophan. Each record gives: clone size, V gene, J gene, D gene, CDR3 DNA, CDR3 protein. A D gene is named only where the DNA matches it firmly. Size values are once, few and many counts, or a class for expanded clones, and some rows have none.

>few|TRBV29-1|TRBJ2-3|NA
TGCAGCGTTGGTGGCTGGGGAAGCACAGATACGCAGTATTTT
CSVGGWGSTDTQYF
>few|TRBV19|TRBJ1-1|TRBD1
TGTGCCAGTAGTATACCCGACAGGGCCGGGTCTTCGAACACTGAAGCTTTCTTT
CASSIPDRAGSSNTEAFF
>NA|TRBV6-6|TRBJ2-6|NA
TGTGCCAGCAGAAAACTCAGCTCTGGGGCCAACGTCCTGACTTTC
CASRKLSSGANVLTF
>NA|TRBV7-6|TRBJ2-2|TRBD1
TGTGCCAGCAGCTATCCGGGACAGGGGACCGGGGAGCTGTTTTTT
CASSYPGQGTGELFF
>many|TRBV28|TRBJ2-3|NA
TGTGCCAGCAGTTCGAAGCTACACACAGATACGCAGTATTTT
CASSSKLHTDTQYF
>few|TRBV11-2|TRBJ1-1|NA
TGTGCCAGCAGCCTAGCTGGGGGATCGAACACTGAAGCTTTCTTT
CASSLAGGSNTEAFF
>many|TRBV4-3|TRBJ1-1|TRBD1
TGCGCCAGCAGCCAAGAGGTCACAGGGGTGTTCACTGAAGCTTTCTTT
CASSQEVTGVFTEAFF
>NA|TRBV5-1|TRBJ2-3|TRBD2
TGCGCCAGCAGTTTCGTGATAGCGGGAGGTGCAGATACGCAGTATTTT
CASSFVIAGGADTQYF
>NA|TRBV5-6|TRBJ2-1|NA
TGTGCCAGCAGCTTGGGGGTCCGGGCCCTTTCCTACAATGAGCAGTTCTTC
CASSLGVRALSYNEQFF
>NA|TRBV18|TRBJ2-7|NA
TGTGCCAGCTCACTCACTGTCCCCGGCACCTTCTACGAGCAGTACTTC
CASSLTVPGTFYEQYF
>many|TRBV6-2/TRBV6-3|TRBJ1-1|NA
TGTGCCAGCAGTGACAGTGAAGCTTTCTTT
CASSDSEAFF
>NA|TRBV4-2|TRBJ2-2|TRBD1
TGTGCCAGCAGCCAAGATATCGGGACAGTCACCGGGGAGCTGTTTTTT
CASSQDIGTVTGELFF
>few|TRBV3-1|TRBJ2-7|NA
TGTGCCAGCAGCCTAAGGGGGAGGGAGTCCGAGCAGTACTTC
CASSLRGRESEQYF
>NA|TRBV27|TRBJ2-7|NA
TGTGCCAGCAGTTTTTCTAGCGCTGCCTACGAGCAGTACTTC
CASSFSSAAYEQYF
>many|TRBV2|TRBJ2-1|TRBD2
TGTGCCAGCAGTGAACCGAAGCGGGAGAACCCTCACCTCTCCTACAATGAGCAGTTCTTC
CASSEPKRENPHLSYNEQFF
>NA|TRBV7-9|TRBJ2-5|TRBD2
TGTGCCAGCAGCTTAGTGGCGGGAGGGAAAGAGACCCAGTACTTC
CASSLVAGGKETQYF
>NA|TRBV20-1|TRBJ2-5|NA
TGCAGTGACCTCAGATCAGTAGAGACCCAGTACTTC
CSDLRSVETQYF
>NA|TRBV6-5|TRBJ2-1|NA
TGTGCCAGCAGTTGGGAGAATGAGCAGTTCTTC
CASSWENEQFF
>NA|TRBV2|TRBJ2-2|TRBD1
TGTGCCAGCAGCTACCGACAGGGCCCCGGGGAGCTGTTTTTT
CASSYRQGPGELFF
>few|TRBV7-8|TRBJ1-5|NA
TGTGCCAGCAGCTTCGGACGGCGCAATCAGCCCCAGCATTTT
CASSFGRRNQPQHF
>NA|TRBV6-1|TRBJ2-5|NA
TGTGCCAGCAGATACCGGGACACATCGTACCAAGAGACCCAGTACTTC
CASRYRDTSYQETQYF
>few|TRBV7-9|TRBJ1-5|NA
TGTGCCAGCAGCTACAGGGATCAGCCCCAGCATTTT
CASSYRDQPQHF